The 6 T cell receptor beta chains below were found in one sample sequenced in a study of blood T cell repertoires in COVID-19. Generated by immunoSEQ multiplex PCR, the TCRdb table keeps only in-frame clones and is missing some. The sample includes a few hundred thousand clones, about 90% of them seen just once. The sample taken for sequencing was peripheral blood. These receptors were collected from a woman aged 25 to 39 with COVID-19, enrolled during active disease.

The J gene is TRBJ1-4, the V gene TRBV3-1 (or the pseudogene TRBV3-2); 9 positions agree with TRBD1. This CDR3 is 14 amino acids long. CDR1 LGHDT and CDR2 YNNKEL come from the germline V gene (reference sequence). V was clipped by 4 bases and J by 4 bases; unmatched bases: 1. As DNA, the CDR3 is TGTGCCAGCAGCCGGACAGGGGATAATGAAAAACTGTTTTTT. Its translation is CASSRTGDNEKLFF.

The gene calls are TRBV4-1 and TRBJ1-3, with 10 bases that match TRBD1. The ends lost 0 bases at V and 0 bases at J; junction bases unmatched: 8. CDR1 is MGHRA, CDR2 YSYEKL, per germline. The CDR3 has 19 residues. CDR3 protein: CASSQDRGTGAFSGNTIYF. CDR3 nucleotides: TGCGCCAGCAGCCAAGATCGTGGGACAGGGGCTTTCTCTGGAAACACCATATATTTT.

The V call is TRBV19, the J call TRBJ2-1; D uncertain. Germline V gene data show CDR1 as LNHDA and CDR2 as SQIVND (reference sequence). CDR3 length: 14 residues. With 5 bases removed from V and 0 bases from J, the gap between germline ends came to 8 bases. The chain's CDR3 is CASSGASSYNEQFF. In DNA form, the CDR3 reads TGTGCCAGTAGTGGAGCGAGCTCCTACAATGAGCAGTTCTTC.

The genes are TRBV19 and TRBJ1-2, with D tentatively TRBD1 (5 bases). The germline CDR1 and CDR2 sequences are LNHDA and SQIVND (reference sequence). Trimming took 5 bases from V and 2 from J, leaving 12 bases between them. The CDR3 totals 14 residues. CDR3 residues: CASSGLRQNYGYTF. CDR3 DNA: TGTGCCAGTAGTGGGCTTAGACAGAACTATGGCTACACCTTC.

In nucleotides, the CDR3 is TGTGCCAGCAGCCCCACGACTAGCGGAGAGACCCAGTACTTC. Translation gives CASSPTTSGETQYF. The chain joins TRBV2 to TRBJ2-5; 9 bases align to TRBD2. The V and J ends lost 6 bases and 4 bases, in that order; junction bases with no gene match: 6. This CDR3 contains 14 residues. Germline V gene sequence: CDR1 SNHLY, CDR2 FYNNEI.

The chain uses TRBV27 and TRBJ2-5, with 7 bases matching TRBD2. CDR1 MNHEY and CDR2 SMNVEV come from the germline V gene (reference sequence). The CDR3 has 14 amino acids. The junction had 7 bases not matched to a gene; V was cut back by 6 bases and J by 3 bases. The CDR3 DNA is TGTGCCAGCAGGGAGTGGCTAGCGGAAGAGACCCAGTACTTC. Its translation is CASREWLAEETQYF.